Listed below are T cell receptor beta chains from one sample, sequenced in a study of T cells after yellow fever vaccination. TCRdb ran MiXCR on the 5' RACE reads and lists one entry per CDR3 protein. The data contain over 150,000 distinct CDR3 sequences, 5.5% to 7.5% of them seen just once; the ten biggest clones take up nearly 3%. Specimen: CD4+ T cells sorted from PBMCs, collected on the day of the first yellow fever vaccination. The origin of the receptors is a man in his late teens or twenties who received the YFV17D yellow fever vaccine. Each CDR3 is given with its conserved first and last residue. A clone size is listed for some rows: how often the clone was seen (once, few, many), or a class if it is expanded.

size,V,CDR3
.,TRBV20-1,CSAWGQGTDTQYF
.,TRBV11-2,CASSPNPTSGGYQETQYF
.,TRBV5-5,CARSPGRRETQYF
.,TRBV23-1,CASTNSRGQLAKNIQYF
.,TRBV5-1,CASSLGTAGDSPLHF
.,TRBV7-2,CASSAGGGNYGYTF
.,TRBV5-1,CASSRPTGNQETQYF
many,TRBV19,CASSFGTGITGELFF
many,TRBV4-3,CASSWEGGATTGELFF
few,TRBV7-2,CASSLEAANTQYF
many,TRBV7-6,CASSLAQGKLAEAFF
many,TRBV4-2,CASSQLLAGGSVSKNIQYF
.,TRBV5-1,CASSLEGRTEFGSTDTQYF
few,TRBV7-2,CASSSWARQSYEQYF
few,TRBV5-5,CASSSGLHGKETQYF
many,TRBV7-3,CASSLRHAAVDAGSPYNEQFF
many,TRBV11-2,CASSLNSGQETQYF
many,TRBV29-1,CSALMVGGLSTDTQYF
few,TRBV7-8,CASSLRGLQTKNTGELFF
many,TRBV11-2,CASSLGTGVTDTQYF
many,TRBV5-1,CASSLSVQETQYF
many,TRBV6-6,CASSWGAGTEAFF
many,TRBV5-6,CASSGLAGGTDTQYF
many,TRBV28,CASKIRYRGRSSTDTQYF
.,TRBV5-6,CASMVRLTLYEQYF
many,TRBV4-3,CASSQDGGDTQYF
few,TRBV20-1,CSASQTSTYEQYF
.,TRBV5-6,CASSFDRDEAFF
few,TRBV29-1,CSVEPLAGGPGSYNEQFF
many,TRBV7-2,CASSLLGRGVEQFF
few,TRBV5-1,CASSLTPSWNTEAFF
many,TRBV7-2,CASSLGPSYEQYF
.,TRBV28,CASSLTGQPQHF
.,TRBV5-1,CASSLGSGGRSSYNEQFF
.,TRBV3-1,CASSLFIPSGGPRYF
many,TRBV5-5,CASSFRPGGGPNEQFF
many,TRBV7-9,CASSLGSGHHGGYTF
many,TRBV5-8,CASSSAGPSTGDTQYF
.,TRBV7-3,CASSSNPGTGGRYGYTF
.,TRBV11-2,CASSSGGAIAKPLF
.,TRBV7-3,CASSLNQRGNTGELFF
few,TRBV5-5,CASSLGRQGRGAFF
.,TRBV7-2,CASSLTDRAEAFF
many,TRBV12-3/TRBV12-4,CASSPQFVGGEQFF
many,TRBV2,CASKGEVRGLNEQFF
.,TRBV7-6,CASSSFRGTGHTEAFF
few,TRBV2,CASSTPGTGINYGYIF
many,TRBV25-1,CASSGWQDITNTGELFF
many,TRBV18,CASSPINRGRDYGYTF
many,TRBV5-6,CASSSGLAGAADIQYF
.,TRBV28,CASSLAGPANTIYF
many,TRBV20-1,CSAPRDTGELFF
.,TRBV5-4,CASSVGWDRGSPLHF
many,TRBV5-1,CASSSRDPRADTQYF